This T cell receptor (beta chain) was captured in a study of blood T cells in healthy people across ages. Germline V gene sequence: CDR1 SGHNT, CDR2 YENEEA. The CDR3 is 18 amino acids. V shed 5 bases, J shed 2 bases, and the junction held 13 bases outside the gene matches. Total RNA amounts of at least 6 micrograms were extracted per sample. In this sample, this clonotype turned up many times. Together with a sample-barcoded 5' primer, a J-beta primer mix was included in a second PCR lasting roughly 6 to 12 cycles. TCRdb redid the calling of the 5' RACE reads with MiXCR, one entry per CDR3 protein. The repertoire holds 1.8 million or so distinct CDR3 sequences, with approximately 40% as singletons.

Sequencing input: blood. The sequence came from a human donor in good health. This chain connects TRBV11-3 to TRBJ2-1, with 9 positions matching TRBD1. As DNA, the CDR3 is TGTGCCAGCAGCCCCGCACAGACAGGGGGTAATCCCTACAATGAGCAGTTCTTC. Residues: CASSPAQTGGNPYNEQFF.